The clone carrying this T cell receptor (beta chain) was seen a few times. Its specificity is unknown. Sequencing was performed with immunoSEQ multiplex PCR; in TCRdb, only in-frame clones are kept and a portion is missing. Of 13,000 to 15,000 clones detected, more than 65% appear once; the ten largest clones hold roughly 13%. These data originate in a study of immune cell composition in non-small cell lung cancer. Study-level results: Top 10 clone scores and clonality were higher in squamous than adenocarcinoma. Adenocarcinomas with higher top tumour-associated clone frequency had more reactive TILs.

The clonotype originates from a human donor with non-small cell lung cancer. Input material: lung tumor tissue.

In DNA, the CDR3 is TGTGCCAGCAGGTTGCCGGGAGCTACAGATACGCAGTATTTT. It translates to CASRLPGATDTQYF. The chain uses TRBV28 and TRBJ2-3, with D maybe TRBD2 (6 bases). The V gene's germline CDR1 is MDHEN and CDR2 SYDVKM. With 6 bases removed from V and 3 bases from J, the gap between germline ends came to 13 bases. CDR3 length equals 14 residues.